This T cell receptor beta chain was captured by sequencing in a study of cytomegalovirus exposure and HLA in healthy donors. Only in-frame clones appear in the TCRdb table, and some are missing; sequencing was by immunoSEQ multiplex PCR. The table lists around 350,000 clones, 70% to 90% of them singletons. The sequencing input was PBMCs. The TCR comes from a woman between 18 and 29 years old in good health and CMV-seronegative.

CDR3: CASSFRTGGHEQYF. The CDR3 region has the DNA TGTGCCAGTTCCTTCAGGACAGGCGGCCACGAGCAGTACTTC. The chain carries TRBV27 and TRBJ2-7; 7 bases are shared with TRBD1. CDR3 length equals 14 residues. With 9 bases clipped from V and 5 bases from J, the junction kept 13 bases outside the gene matches. The V gene's germline CDR1 is MNHEY and CDR2 SMNVEV (reference sequence).